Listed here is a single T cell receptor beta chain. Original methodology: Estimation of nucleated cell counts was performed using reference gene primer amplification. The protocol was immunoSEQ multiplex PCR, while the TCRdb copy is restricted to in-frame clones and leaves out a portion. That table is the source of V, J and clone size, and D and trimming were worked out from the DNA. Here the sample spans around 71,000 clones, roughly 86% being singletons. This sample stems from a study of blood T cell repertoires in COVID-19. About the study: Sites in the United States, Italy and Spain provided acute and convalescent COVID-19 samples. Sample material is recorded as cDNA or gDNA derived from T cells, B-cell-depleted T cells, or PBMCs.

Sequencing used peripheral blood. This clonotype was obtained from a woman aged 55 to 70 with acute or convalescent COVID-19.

The CDR3 spells CASSPDGLAGGATDTQYF. DNA for the CDR3: TGTGCCAGCAGCCCGGACGGACTAGCGGGAGGTGCCACAGATACGCAGTATTTT. V gene TRBV11-2 combines with J gene TRBJ2-3; 14 bases are a match to TRBD2. The CDR3 sequence is 18 residues long. Germline lookup yields CDR1 SGHAT and CDR2 FQNNGV. J gave up 2 bases and V 5 bases, and 9 bases lay outside the gene matches.